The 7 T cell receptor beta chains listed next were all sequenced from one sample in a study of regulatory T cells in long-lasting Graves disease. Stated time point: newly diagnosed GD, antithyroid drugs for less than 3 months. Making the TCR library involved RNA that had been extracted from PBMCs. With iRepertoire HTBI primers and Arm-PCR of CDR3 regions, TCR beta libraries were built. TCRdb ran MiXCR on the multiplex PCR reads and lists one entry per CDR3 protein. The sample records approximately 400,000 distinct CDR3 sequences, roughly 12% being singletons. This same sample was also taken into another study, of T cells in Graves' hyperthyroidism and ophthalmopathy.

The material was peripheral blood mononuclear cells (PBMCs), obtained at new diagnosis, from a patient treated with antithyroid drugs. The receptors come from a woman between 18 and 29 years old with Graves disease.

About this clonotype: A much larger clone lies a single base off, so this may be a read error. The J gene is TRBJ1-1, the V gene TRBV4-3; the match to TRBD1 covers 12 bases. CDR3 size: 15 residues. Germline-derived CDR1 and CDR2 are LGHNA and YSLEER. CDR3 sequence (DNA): TGCGCCAGCAGCGAGCCCGGGACAGGGGGCACTCAAGCTTTCTTT. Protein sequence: CASSEPGTGGTQAFF.

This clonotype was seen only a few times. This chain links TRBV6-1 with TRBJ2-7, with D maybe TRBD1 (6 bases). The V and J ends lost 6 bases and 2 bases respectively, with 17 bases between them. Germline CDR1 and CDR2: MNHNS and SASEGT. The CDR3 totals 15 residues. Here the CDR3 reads CASSSTGSIPYEQYF. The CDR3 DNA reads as TGTGCCAGCAGCTCCACAGGGTCGATTCCCTACGAGCAGTACTTC.

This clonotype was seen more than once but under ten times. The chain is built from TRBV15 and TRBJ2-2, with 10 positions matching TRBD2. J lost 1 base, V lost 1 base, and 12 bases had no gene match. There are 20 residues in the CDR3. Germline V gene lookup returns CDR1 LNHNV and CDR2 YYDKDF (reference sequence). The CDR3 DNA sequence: TGTGCCACCAGCAGAGGGCGGGAACTAGCGGGATCACGGAACACCGGGGAGCTGTTTTTT. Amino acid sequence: CATSRGRELAGSRNTGELFF. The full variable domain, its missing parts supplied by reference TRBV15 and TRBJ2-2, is DAMVIQNPRYQVTQFGKPVTLSCSQTLNHNVMYWYQQKSSQAPKLLFHYYDKDFNNEADTPDNFQSRRPNTSFCFLDIRSPGLGDTAMYLCATSRGRELAGSRNTGELFFGEGSRLTVL.

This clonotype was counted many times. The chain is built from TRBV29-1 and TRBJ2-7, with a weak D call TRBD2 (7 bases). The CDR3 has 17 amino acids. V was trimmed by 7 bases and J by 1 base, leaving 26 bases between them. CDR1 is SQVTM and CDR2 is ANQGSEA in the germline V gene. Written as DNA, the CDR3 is TGCAGCGCCAGAAGTTCAGGCAACAGGGAGGGGTCCTACGAGCAGTACTTC. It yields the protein CSARSSGNREGSYEQYF.

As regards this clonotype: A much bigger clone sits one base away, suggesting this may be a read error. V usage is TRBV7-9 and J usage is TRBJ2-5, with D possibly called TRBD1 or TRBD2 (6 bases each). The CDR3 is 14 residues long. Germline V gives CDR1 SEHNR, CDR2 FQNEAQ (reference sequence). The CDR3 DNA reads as TGTGCCAGCAGCTTATATTCTAGGGGGGAGACCCATTACTTC. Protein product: CASSLYSRGETHYF.

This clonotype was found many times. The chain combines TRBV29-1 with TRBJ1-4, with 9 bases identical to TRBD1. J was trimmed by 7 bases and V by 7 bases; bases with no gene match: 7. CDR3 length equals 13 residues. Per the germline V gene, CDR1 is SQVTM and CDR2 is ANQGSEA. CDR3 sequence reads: CSARPDRGEKLFF. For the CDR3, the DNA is TGCAGCGCTAGACCGGACAGGGGTGAAAAACTGTTTTTT. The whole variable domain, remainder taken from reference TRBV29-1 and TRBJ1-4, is SAVISQKPSRDICQRGTSLTIQCQVDSQVTMMFWYRQQPGQSLTLIATANQGSEATYESGFVIDKFPISRPNLTFSTLTVSNMSPEDSSIYLCSARPDRGEKLFFGSGTQLSVL.

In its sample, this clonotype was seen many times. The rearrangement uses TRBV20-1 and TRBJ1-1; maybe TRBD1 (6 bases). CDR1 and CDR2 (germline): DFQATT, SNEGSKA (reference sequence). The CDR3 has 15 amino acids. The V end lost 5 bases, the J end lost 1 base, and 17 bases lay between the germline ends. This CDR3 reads CSAPLGGPSNTEAFF. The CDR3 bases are TGCAGTGCTCCCTTGGGGGGCCCTTCGAACACTGAAGCTTTCTTT.